The 5 T cell receptor beta chains presented below share a single source sample, sequenced in a study of blood T cell repertoires in COVID-19. Using immunoSEQ multiplex PCR, the repertoire was profiled, and TCRdb retains in-frame clones only, with some absent. The table includes tens of thousands of clones, approximately 87% detected once. The sample taken for sequencing was peripheral blood. The receptors come from a human donor in a cohort sampled during active COVID-19.

The V call is TRBV5-6, the J call TRBJ2-1; maybe TRBD2 (6 bases). This CDR3 is built from 13 residues. With 10 bases removed from V and 8 bases from J, the gap between germline ends came to 19 bases. CDR1 and CDR2 (germline): SGHDT, YYEEEE. The CDR3 here is CAGGRQGGDEQFF. The CDR3 region has the DNA TGTGCCGGAGGAAGGCAGGGAGGAGATGAGCAGTTCTTC.

The chain combines TRBV2 with TRBJ2-7; D might be TRBD1 (5 bases). V was shortened by 5 bases and J by 4 bases, with 9 bases between the two germline ends. The CDR3 extends over 12 amino acids. Germline V CDR1 and CDR2: SNHLY, FYNNEI. CDR3 sequence (DNA): TGTGCCAGCAGTCGAACAGGATACGAGCAGTACTTC. Protein product: CASSRTGYEQYF.

The gene calls are TRBV9 and TRBJ2-4; 10 nucleotides match TRBD2. V trimming: 0 bases; J trimming: 1 base; junction bases outside the gene matches: 4. The germline gives CDR1 SGDLS, CDR2 YYNGEE. This CDR3 contains 17 residues. The CDR3 region has the DNA TGTGCCAGCAGCGTAGACAGCGGGGGGGCGGCCAAAAACATTCAGTACTTC. Residues: CASSVDSGGAAKNIQYF.

This chain links TRBV7-2 with TRBJ1-1; TRBD1 is a possible D gene (5 bases). Germline V gene sequence: CDR1 SGHTA, CDR2 FQGNSA. The CDR3 covers 13 residues. V gave up 2 bases and J gave up 6 bases, with 10 bases separating them. CDR3 residues: CASSLWAGPEAFF. DNA for the CDR3: TGTGCCAGCAGCTTATGGGCGGGGCCTGAAGCTTTCTTT.

This clone has only a few counts. The genes are TRBV25-1 and TRBJ1-4, with 9 bases lining up with TRBD1. Germline V gene data show CDR1 as MGHDK and CDR2 as SYGVNS. With V trimmed by 7 bases and J by 8 bases, 2 bases remained unmatched. The CDR3 runs 12 residues. In DNA form, the CDR3 reads TGTGCCAGCAAACAGGGGGCGGAAAAACTGTTTTTT. Protein product: CASKQGAEKLFF.